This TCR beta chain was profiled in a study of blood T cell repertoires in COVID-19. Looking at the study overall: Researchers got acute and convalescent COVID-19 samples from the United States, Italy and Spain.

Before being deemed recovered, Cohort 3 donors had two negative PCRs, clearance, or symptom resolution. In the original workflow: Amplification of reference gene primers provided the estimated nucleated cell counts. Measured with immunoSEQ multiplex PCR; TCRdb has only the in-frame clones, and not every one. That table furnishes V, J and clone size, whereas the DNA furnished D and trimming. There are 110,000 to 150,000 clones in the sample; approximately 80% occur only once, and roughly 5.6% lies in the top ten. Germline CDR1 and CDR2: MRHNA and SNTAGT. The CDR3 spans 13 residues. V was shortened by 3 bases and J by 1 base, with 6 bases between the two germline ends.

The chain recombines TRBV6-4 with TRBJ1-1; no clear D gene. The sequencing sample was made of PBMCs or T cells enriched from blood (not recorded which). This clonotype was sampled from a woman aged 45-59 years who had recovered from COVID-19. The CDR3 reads CASSDRENTEAFF. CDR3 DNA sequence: TGTGCCAGCAGTGATCGGGAGAACACTGAAGCTTTCTTT.